The present entry profiles one TCR beta chain with its context. Its antigen remains unknown. The data originate from a study of CD8 T cells in Susac syndrome. Regarding the study as a whole: Only a relatively small number of individuals were included in the TCR sequencing and HLA analysis.

Sequencing of TCR beta covered CD8+ and CD4+ T cells obtained from blood. Controls comprised healthy donors matched for age and sex. CDR3 length: 14 residues. Germline V lookup: CDR1 LGHNA, CDR2 YSLEER. V lost 0 bases to trimming and J lost 1 base, with 4 bases between them. Reverse transcription of roughly 0.5 to 1 ug RNA was carried out with random hexamers. Amplification of TCR beta CDR3 spanned 54 Vbeta and 13 Jbeta via immunoSEQ multiplex PCR. TCRdb fed the immunoSEQ multiplex PCR reads into MiXCR, producing one record per CDR3 protein. The data contain more than 130,000 distinct CDR3 sequences, about 94% of them singletons.

The TCR originated in a human donor in good health. Input material: CD8+ T cells from PBMCs. The chain combines TRBV4-3 with TRBJ1-5; no clear D. CDR3 nucleotide sequence: TGCGCCAGCAGCCAAGATAAGAGCAATCAGCCCCAGCATTTT. Translation: CASSQDKSNQPQHF.